This TCR beta chain was observed in a study of T cells after yellow fever vaccination. Study observations and caveats: The secondary response was weaker, and its peak arrived faster, on day 5 versus 15.

The ends were cut back, 4 bases at V and 10 bases at J, with 14 bases in the middle. There are 13 residues in the CDR3. Germline CDR1 SNHLY, CDR2 FYNNEI. TCRdb passed the 5' RACE reads through MiXCR, listing each CDR3 protein once. The data hold a few hundred thousand distinct CDR3 sequences, with under 20% observed a single time. Note on this clonotype: Its antigen is not known.

The sample was PBMCs, taken before the yellow fever booster vaccination. The TCR originated in a man aged 18 to 29 who received the YFV17D yellow fever vaccine. This chain uses TRBV2 with TRBJ2-1; D may be TRBD1 or TRBD2 (5 bases each). CDR3 nucleotides: TGTGCCAGCAGTGCCGGGACCGCCAGGGAGCAGTTCTTC. It is translated as CASSAGTAREQFF.